A selection of T cell receptor beta chains follows, all from one sample in a study of response to subunit inactivated influenza vaccine. From the RT-PCR reads, TCRdb called clonotypes with MiXCR, one entry per CDR3 protein. The data contain around 520,000 distinct CDR3 sequences, roughly 25% of them seen just once; the ten biggest clones take up around 1.8%. Sample: CD4+ T cells sorted from PBMCs, taken 5 days after vaccination. These receptors were collected from a man aged 50 or older who received an inactivated influenza vaccine. Each CDR3 is given with its conserved first and last residue. The order of the fields is J gene, V gene, D gene, clone size, CDR3 protein, CDR3 DNA. D genes are given only for firm matches. Expanded clones get a size class; other rows say once, few or many, or leave the size out.

j_call: TRBJ2-6
v_call: TRBV12-3/TRBV12-4
d_call: TRBD1
clone_size: few
cdr3_aa: CASSPGQGSSGANVLTF
cdr3_nt: TGTGCCAGCAGTCCGGGACAGGGGTCATCTGGGGCCAACGTCCTGACTTTC

j_call: TRBJ2-7
v_call: TRBV29-1
d_call: TRBD2
clone_size: .
cdr3_aa: CSVVTSGSYEQYF
cdr3_nt: TGCAGCGTTGTTACTAGCGGCTCCTACGAGCAGTACTTC

j_call: TRBJ1-2
v_call: TRBV12-3/TRBV12-4
d_call: TRBD1
clone_size: .
cdr3_aa: CASSFQGARGYTF
cdr3_nt: TGTGCCAGCAGCTTCCAGGGGGCGCGGGGCTACACCTTC

j_call: TRBJ2-3
v_call: TRBV20-1
d_call: TRBD2
clone_size: .
cdr3_aa: CSARGSGHADTQYF
cdr3_nt: TGCAGTGCTAGAGGTAGCGGGCACGCAGATACGCAGTATTTT

j_call: TRBJ2-7
v_call: TRBV7-2
d_call: TRBD1
clone_size: .
cdr3_aa: CASSFQARTGFEQYF
cdr3_nt: TGTGCCAGCAGCTTCCAGGCCCGGACAGGGTTCGAGCAGTACTTC

j_call: TRBJ2-7
v_call: TRBV20-1
d_call: .
clone_size: .
cdr3_aa: CSASLSRNAYEQYF
cdr3_nt: TGCAGTGCTAGTTTAAGCCGAAACGCCTACGAGCAGTACTTC

j_call: TRBJ2-1
v_call: TRBV5-1
d_call: TRBD2
clone_size: .
cdr3_aa: CASSPRTSGHYNEQFF
cdr3_nt: TGCGCCAGCAGTCCACGGACTAGCGGGCACTACAATGAGCAGTTCTTC

j_call: TRBJ2-1
v_call: TRBV20-1
d_call: TRBD2
clone_size: few
cdr3_aa: CSARGGLAGGRGYNEQFF
cdr3_nt: TGCAGTGCTAGAGGGGGACTAGCGGGGGGCAGAGGGTACAATGAGCAGTTCTTC

j_call: TRBJ1-1
v_call: TRBV20-1
d_call: .
clone_size: once
cdr3_aa: CSARGGAVNTEAFF
cdr3_nt: TGCAGTGCTAGAGGGGGTGCAGTAAACACTGAAGCTTTCTTT

j_call: TRBJ2-5
v_call: TRBV4-1
d_call: TRBD2
clone_size: .
cdr3_aa: CASSQLIPGLAGSTPGETQYF
cdr3_nt: TGCGCCAGCAGCCAACTCATCCCGGGACTAGCGGGGTCTACGCCGGGGGAGACCCAGTACTTC

j_call: TRBJ2-1
v_call: TRBV24-1
d_call: .
clone_size: .
cdr3_aa: CATSDVGDVGTGEQFF
cdr3_nt: TGTGCCACCAGTGATGTAGGGGATGTAGGGACGGGTGAGCAGTTCTTC

j_call: TRBJ2-7
v_call: TRBV28
d_call: .
clone_size: .
cdr3_aa: CASSHPGEQYF
cdr3_nt: TGTGCCAGCAGTCACCCCGGGGAGCAGTACTTC

j_call: TRBJ2-5
v_call: TRBV30
d_call: .
clone_size: few
cdr3_aa: CAWSREIEETQYF
cdr3_nt: TGTGCCTGGAGTCGGGAAATAGAAGAGACCCAGTACTTC

j_call: TRBJ2-5
v_call: TRBV12-3/TRBV12-4
d_call: .
clone_size: few
cdr3_aa: CASSLTVRGETQYF
cdr3_nt: TGTGCCAGCAGTTTAACGGTCCGAGGGGAGACCCAGTACTTC

j_call: TRBJ1-2
v_call: TRBV5-1
d_call: .
clone_size: .
cdr3_aa: CASSLGESYGYTF
cdr3_nt: TGCGCCAGCAGCTTAGGGGAGAGCTATGGCTACACCTTC

j_call: TRBJ2-7
v_call: TRBV6-2/TRBV6-3
d_call: TRBD1
clone_size: .
cdr3_aa: CASSNDRGSTYEQYF
cdr3_nt: TGTGCCAGCAGTAACGACAGGGGGAGCACCTACGAGCAGTACTTC

j_call: TRBJ2-1
v_call: TRBV15
d_call: .
clone_size: .
cdr3_aa: CATSSQRDNEQFF
cdr3_nt: TGTGCCACCAGCTCCCAGCGGGACAATGAGCAGTTCTTC

j_call: TRBJ2-3
v_call: TRBV6-2/TRBV6-3
d_call: TRBD2
clone_size: .
cdr3_aa: CASSFPTSGGRRTDTQYF
cdr3_nt: TGTGCCAGCAGTTTCCCGACTAGCGGGGGGCGGCGCACAGATACGCAGTATTTT

j_call: TRBJ1-6
v_call: TRBV10-3
d_call: .
clone_size: .
cdr3_aa: CAISEGQSDSPLHF
cdr3_nt: TGTGCCATCAGTGAGGGACAGTCCGATTCACCCCTCCACTTT

j_call: TRBJ2-7
v_call: TRBV6-5
d_call: .
clone_size: .
cdr3_aa: CASSYSFGGLENEQYF
cdr3_nt: TGTGCCAGCAGTTACTCTTTCGGGGGATTGGAAAACGAGCAGTACTTC

j_call: TRBJ1-5
v_call: TRBV20-1
d_call: .
clone_size: .
cdr3_aa: CSALRGAGNQPQHF
cdr3_nt: TGCAGTGCCTTACGGGGGGCTGGCAATCAGCCCCAGCATTTT

j_call: TRBJ2-5
v_call: TRBV27
d_call: TRBD1
clone_size: few
cdr3_aa: CASSPRQGKGETQYF
cdr3_nt: TGTGCCAGCAGCCCAAGACAGGGGAAAGGGGAGACCCAGTACTTC

j_call: TRBJ2-7
v_call: TRBV27
d_call: .
clone_size: few
cdr3_aa: CASSPDRGLRLYEQYF
cdr3_nt: TGTGCCAGCAGTCCCGATCGAGGATTGCGTTTGTACGAGCAGTACTTC

j_call: TRBJ1-3
v_call: TRBV7-9
d_call: .
clone_size: .
cdr3_aa: CASSFVRGASGNTIYF
cdr3_nt: TGTGCCAGCAGCTTCGTACGGGGGGCATCTGGAAACACCATATATTTT

j_call: TRBJ2-1
v_call: TRBV5-1
d_call: TRBD2
clone_size: few
cdr3_aa: CASSARTSGDNEQFF
cdr3_nt: TGCGCCAGCAGCGCCCGGACTAGCGGGGACAATGAGCAGTTCTTC

j_call: TRBJ2-7
v_call: TRBV5-1
d_call: TRBD1
clone_size: few
cdr3_aa: CASSEQPFSGTGSYEQYF
cdr3_nt: TGCGCCAGCAGCGAGCAGCCCTTCTCCGGGACAGGGTCGTACGAGCAGTACTTC

j_call: TRBJ1-1
v_call: TRBV12-3/TRBV12-4
d_call: .
clone_size: .
cdr3_aa: CASSSGDKNTEAFF
cdr3_nt: TGTGCCAGCAGTTCTGGGGACAAGAACACTGAAGCTTTCTTT

j_call: TRBJ2-5
v_call: TRBV29-1
d_call: TRBD2
clone_size: many
cdr3_aa: CSASGTSAETQYF
cdr3_nt: TGCAGCGCCTCCGGGACTAGCGCAGAGACCCAGTACTTC

j_call: TRBJ2-6
v_call: TRBV5-6
d_call: .
clone_size: .
cdr3_aa: CASSFGLGVDGANVLTF
cdr3_nt: TGTGCCAGCAGCTTCGGGCTTGGGGTGGACGGGGCCAACGTCCTGACTTTC

j_call: TRBJ2-1
v_call: TRBV29-1
d_call: .
clone_size: few
cdr3_aa: CSVETVSYNEQFF
cdr3_nt: TGCAGCGTTGAAACCGTATCCTACAATGAGCAGTTCTTC

j_call: TRBJ2-2
v_call: TRBV5-1
d_call: .
clone_size: .
cdr3_aa: CASSLDGWPDTGELFF
cdr3_nt: TGCGCCAGCAGCTTGGATGGTTGGCCGGACACCGGGGAGCTGTTTTTT

j_call: TRBJ2-7
v_call: TRBV4-3
d_call: .
clone_size: once
cdr3_aa: CASSQDTGTPPGEQYF
cdr3_nt: TGCGCCAGCAGCCAAGATACCGGGACACCTCCCGGTGAGCAGTACTTC

j_call: TRBJ2-6
v_call: TRBV4-3
d_call: TRBD2
clone_size: .
cdr3_aa: CASSQESGLAVGSGANVLTF
cdr3_nt: TGCGCCAGCAGCCAAGAGTCAGGACTAGCGGTAGGCTCTGGGGCCAACGTCCTGACTTTC

j_call: TRBJ1-1
v_call: TRBV5-6
d_call: .
clone_size: few
cdr3_aa: CASSDGQMNTEAFF
cdr3_nt: TGTGCCAGCAGCGACGGACAGATGAACACTGAAGCTTTCTTT

j_call: TRBJ2-3
v_call: TRBV24-1
d_call: .
clone_size: few
cdr3_aa: CATSDLASTDTQYF
cdr3_nt: TGTGCCACCAGTGATTTAGCTTCGACAGATACGCAGTATTTT

j_call: TRBJ2-3
v_call: TRBV20-1
d_call: .
clone_size: .
cdr3_aa: CSATGTASTDTQYF
cdr3_nt: TGCAGTGCTACAGGGACGGCTAGCACAGATACGCAGTATTTT

j_call: TRBJ1-2
v_call: TRBV7-9
d_call: .
clone_size: .
cdr3_aa: CASSLEAGYDGYTF
cdr3_nt: TGTGCCAGCAGCTTAGAAGCAGGGTACGATGGCTACACCTTC

j_call: TRBJ2-7
v_call: TRBV20-1
d_call: TRBD1
clone_size: few
cdr3_aa: CSVPDRGISYEQYF
cdr3_nt: TGCAGTGTCCCGGACAGGGGAATATCCTACGAGCAGTACTTC

j_call: TRBJ2-6
v_call: TRBV12-3/TRBV12-4
d_call: .
clone_size: few
cdr3_aa: CASRTGKYSGANVLTF
cdr3_nt: TGTGCCAGCAGGACGGGTAAATACTCTGGGGCCAACGTCCTGACTTTC

j_call: TRBJ2-4
v_call: TRBV5-1
d_call: .
clone_size: .
cdr3_aa: CASSLVGSGSKNIQYF
cdr3_nt: TGCGCCAGCAGCTTGGTCGGTAGCGGATCCAAAAACATTCAGTACTTC

j_call: TRBJ2-2
v_call: TRBV6-2/TRBV6-3
d_call: .
clone_size: .
cdr3_aa: CASTGQPTGELFF
cdr3_nt: TGTGCCAGCACCGGACAGCCCACCGGGGAGCTGTTTTTT

j_call: TRBJ2-5
v_call: TRBV7-2
d_call: .
clone_size: .
cdr3_aa: CASSSRDLETQYF
cdr3_nt: TGTGCCAGCAGCTCCAGGGATTTGGAGACCCAGTACTTC

j_call: TRBJ2-2
v_call: TRBV6-2/TRBV6-3
d_call: TRBD2
clone_size: .
cdr3_aa: CASRERGGPGELFF
cdr3_nt: TGTGCCAGCAGGGAACGGGGGGGCCCCGGGGAGCTGTTTTTT

j_call: TRBJ2-5
v_call: TRBV28
d_call: TRBD2
clone_size: many
cdr3_aa: CASSPRTSGRAGAETQYF
cdr3_nt: TGTGCCAGCAGTCCGAGGACTAGCGGGAGGGCCGGGGCGGAGACCCAGTACTTC

j_call: TRBJ2-7
v_call: TRBV20-1
d_call: TRBD1
clone_size: .
cdr3_aa: CSAIQGAQNAEQYF
cdr3_nt: TGCAGTGCTATACAGGGGGCACAGAACGCCGAGCAGTACTTC

j_call: TRBJ2-7
v_call: TRBV7-9
d_call: TRBD1
clone_size: .
cdr3_aa: CASSSSGTGISYEQYF
cdr3_nt: TGTGCCAGCAGCTCAAGCGGGACAGGGATCTCCTACGAGCAGTACTTC

j_call: TRBJ2-7
v_call: TRBV4-3
d_call: .
clone_size: few
cdr3_aa: CASSQGARGEQYF
cdr3_nt: TGCGCCAGCAGCCAGGGGGCAAGGGGGGAGCAGTACTTC

j_call: TRBJ2-5
v_call: TRBV29-1
d_call: .
clone_size: few
cdr3_aa: CSAATGTIQETQYF
cdr3_nt: TGCAGCGCCGCGACGGGTACAATACAAGAGACCCAGTACTTC

j_call: TRBJ1-5
v_call: TRBV20-1
d_call: .
clone_size: .
cdr3_aa: CSASRSDQPQHF
cdr3_nt: TGCAGTGCTTCTAGGAGTGACCAGCCCCAGCATTTT

j_call: TRBJ2-1
v_call: TRBV7-2
d_call: .
clone_size: .
cdr3_aa: CASSLVGGRSYNEQFF
cdr3_nt: TGTGCCAGCAGCTTAGTGGGCGGGCGATCCTACAATGAGCAGTTCTTC

j_call: TRBJ1-1
v_call: TRBV6-1
d_call: TRBD1
clone_size: .
cdr3_aa: CASRPAPGQKNTEAFF
cdr3_nt: TGTGCCAGCAGGCCAGCCCCGGGACAGAAGAACACTGAAGCTTTCTTT

j_call: TRBJ2-3
v_call: TRBV6-4
d_call: .
clone_size: once
cdr3_aa: CASSPRSSADTQYF
cdr3_nt: TGTGCCAGCAGTCCTCGTTCTAGCGCAGATACGCAGTATTTT

j_call: TRBJ2-3
v_call: TRBV12-3/TRBV12-4
d_call: .
clone_size: .
cdr3_aa: CASSLAIGGGTDTQYF
cdr3_nt: TGTGCCAGCAGTTTAGCGATTGGGGGCGGAACAGATACGCAGTATTTT

j_call: TRBJ2-3
v_call: TRBV7-2
d_call: TRBD2
clone_size: few
cdr3_aa: CASTVIAGGGTDTQYF
cdr3_nt: TGTGCCAGCACCGTTATAGCGGGGGGGGGCACAGATACGCAGTATTTT